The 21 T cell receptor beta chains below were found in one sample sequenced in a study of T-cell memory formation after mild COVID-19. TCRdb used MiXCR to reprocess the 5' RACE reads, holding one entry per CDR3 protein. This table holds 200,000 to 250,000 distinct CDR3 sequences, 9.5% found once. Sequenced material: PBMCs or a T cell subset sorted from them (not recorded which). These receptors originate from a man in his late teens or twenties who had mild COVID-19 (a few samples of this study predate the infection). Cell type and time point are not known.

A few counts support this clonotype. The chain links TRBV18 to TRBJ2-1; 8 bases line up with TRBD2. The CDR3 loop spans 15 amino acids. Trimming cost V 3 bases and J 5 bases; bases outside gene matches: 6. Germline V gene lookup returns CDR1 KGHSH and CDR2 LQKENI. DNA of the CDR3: TGTGCCAGCTCACCCCGAGGCGGGGGGAACAATGAGCAGTTCTTC. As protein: CASSPRGGGNNEQFF.

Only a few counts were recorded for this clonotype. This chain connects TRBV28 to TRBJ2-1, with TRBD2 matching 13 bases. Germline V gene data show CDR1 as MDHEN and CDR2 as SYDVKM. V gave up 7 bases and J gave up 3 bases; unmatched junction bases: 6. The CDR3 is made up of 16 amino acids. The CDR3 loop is CASTGTSGAHYNEQFF. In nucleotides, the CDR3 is TGTGCCAGCACAGGGACTAGCGGGGCCCACTACAATGAGCAGTTCTTC.

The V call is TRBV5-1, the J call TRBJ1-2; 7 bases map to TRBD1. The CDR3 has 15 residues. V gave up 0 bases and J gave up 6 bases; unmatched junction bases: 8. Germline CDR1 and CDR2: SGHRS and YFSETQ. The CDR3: CASSLDPGGVNGYTF. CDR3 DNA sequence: TGCGCCAGCAGCTTGGACCCAGGGGGAGTGAATGGCTACACCTTC.

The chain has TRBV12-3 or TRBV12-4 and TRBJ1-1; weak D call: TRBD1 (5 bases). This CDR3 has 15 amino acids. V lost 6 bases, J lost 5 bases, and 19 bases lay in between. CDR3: CASRSPGPSETEAFF. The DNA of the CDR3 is TGTGCCAGCAGAAGCCCGGGACCGTCGGAGACTGAAGCTTTCTTT.

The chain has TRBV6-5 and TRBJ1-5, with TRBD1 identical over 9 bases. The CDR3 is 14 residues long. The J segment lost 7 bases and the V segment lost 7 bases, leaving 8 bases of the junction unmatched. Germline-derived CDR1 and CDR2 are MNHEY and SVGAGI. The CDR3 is CASIMGDRDQPQHF. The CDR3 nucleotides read TGTGCCAGCATCATGGGGGACAGGGACCAGCCCCAGCATTTT.

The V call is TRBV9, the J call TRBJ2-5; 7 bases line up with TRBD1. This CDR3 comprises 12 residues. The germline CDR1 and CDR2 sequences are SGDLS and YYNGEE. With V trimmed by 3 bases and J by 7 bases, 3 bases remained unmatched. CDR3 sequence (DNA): TGTGCCAGCAGCGGCAACAGGGGGACCCAGTACTTC. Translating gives CASSGNRGTQYF.

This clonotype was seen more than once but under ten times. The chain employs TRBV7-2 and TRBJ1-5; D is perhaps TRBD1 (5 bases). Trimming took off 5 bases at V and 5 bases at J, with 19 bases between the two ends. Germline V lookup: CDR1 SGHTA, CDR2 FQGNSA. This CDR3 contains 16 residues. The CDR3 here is CASSTGRAGLDQPQHF. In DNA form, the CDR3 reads TGTGCCAGCAGCACGGGTCGGGCGGGGCTAGATCAGCCCCAGCATTTT.

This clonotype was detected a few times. The CDR3 reads CAIGARNEKLFF. The CDR3 DNA follows: TGTGCCATCGGGGCAAGAAATGAAAAACTGTTTTTT. The chain employs TRBV10-3 and TRBJ1-4, with a weak D call TRBD1 (5 bases). The V end lost 8 bases, the J end lost 5 bases, and 9 bases lay between the germline ends. The CDR3 runs 12 residues. Germline values: CDR1 ENHRY, CDR2 SYGVKD.

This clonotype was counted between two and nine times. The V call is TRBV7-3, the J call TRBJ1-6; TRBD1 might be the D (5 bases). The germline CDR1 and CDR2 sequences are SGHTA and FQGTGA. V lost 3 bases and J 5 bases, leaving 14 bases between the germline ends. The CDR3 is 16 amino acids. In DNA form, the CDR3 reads TGTGCCAGCAGCTTGGAACCGGGACGGAATAATTCACCCCTCCACTTT. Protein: CASSLEPGRNNSPLHF.

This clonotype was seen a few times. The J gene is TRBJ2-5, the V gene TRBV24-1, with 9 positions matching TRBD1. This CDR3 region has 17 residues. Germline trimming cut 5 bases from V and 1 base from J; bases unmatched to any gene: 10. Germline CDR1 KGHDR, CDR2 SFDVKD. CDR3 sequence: CATSGAPGQGGQETQYF. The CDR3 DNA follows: TGTGCCACCAGTGGTGCCCCGGGACAGGGAGGCCAAGAGACCCAGTACTTC.

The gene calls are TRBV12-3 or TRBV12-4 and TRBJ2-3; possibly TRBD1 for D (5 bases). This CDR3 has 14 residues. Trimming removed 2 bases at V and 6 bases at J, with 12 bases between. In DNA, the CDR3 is TGTGCCAGCAGTTTAAGCAGGGTGGTGGATACGCAGTATTTT. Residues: CASSLSRVVDTQYF.

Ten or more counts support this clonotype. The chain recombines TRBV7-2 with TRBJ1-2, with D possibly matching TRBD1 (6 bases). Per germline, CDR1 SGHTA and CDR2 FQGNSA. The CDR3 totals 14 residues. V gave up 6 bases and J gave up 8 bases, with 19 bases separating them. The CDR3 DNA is TGTGCCAGCAGGACAGGAGTGGGGGTGGTGGGCTACACCTTC. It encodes CASRTGVGVVGYTF.

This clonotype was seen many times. CDR3 residues: CSVEGMGWDTEAFF. CDR3 DNA: TGCAGCGTTGAAGGTATGGGATGGGACACTGAAGCTTTCTTT. The V call is TRBV29-1, the J call TRBJ1-1; D is undetermined. The CDR3 covers 14 residues. Deletions cut 1 base from V and 3 bases from J, with 12 bases between. In germline, CDR1 is SQVTM, CDR2 ANQGSEA.

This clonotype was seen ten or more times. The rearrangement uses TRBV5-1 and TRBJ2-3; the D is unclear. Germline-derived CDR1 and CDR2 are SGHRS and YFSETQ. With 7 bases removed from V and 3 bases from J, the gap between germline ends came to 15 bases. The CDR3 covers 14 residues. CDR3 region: CASRVMGGTDTQYF. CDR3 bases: TGCGCCAGCCGAGTCATGGGCGGAACAGATACGCAGTATTTT.

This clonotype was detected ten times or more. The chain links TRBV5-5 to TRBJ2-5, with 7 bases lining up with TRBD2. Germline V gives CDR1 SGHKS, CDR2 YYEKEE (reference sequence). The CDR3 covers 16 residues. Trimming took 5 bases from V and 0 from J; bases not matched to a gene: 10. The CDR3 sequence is CASRGGLGPYQETQYF. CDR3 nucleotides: TGTGCCAGCAGGGGAGGACTAGGCCCTTACCAAGAGACCCAGTACTTC.

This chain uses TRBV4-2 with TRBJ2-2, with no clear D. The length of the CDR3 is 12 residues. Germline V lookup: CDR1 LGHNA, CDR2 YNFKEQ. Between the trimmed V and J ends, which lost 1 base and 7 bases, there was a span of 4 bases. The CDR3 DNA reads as TGTGCCAGCAGCCAAGCATTCGGGGAGCTGTTTTTT. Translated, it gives CASSQAFGELFF.

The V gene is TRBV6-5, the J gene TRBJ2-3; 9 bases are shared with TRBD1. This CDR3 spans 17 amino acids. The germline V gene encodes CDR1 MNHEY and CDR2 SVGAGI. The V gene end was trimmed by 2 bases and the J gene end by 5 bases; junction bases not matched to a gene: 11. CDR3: CASSYPPSPGQGDTQYF. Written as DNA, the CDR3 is TGTGCCAGCAGTTACCCACCATCGCCGGGACAGGGAGATACGCAGTATTTT.

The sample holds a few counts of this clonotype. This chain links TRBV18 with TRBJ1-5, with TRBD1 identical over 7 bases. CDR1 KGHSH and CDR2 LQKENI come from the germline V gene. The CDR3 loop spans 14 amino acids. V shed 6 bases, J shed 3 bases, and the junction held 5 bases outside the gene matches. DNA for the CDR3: TGTGCCAGCTCGCAGGGGGGCCCCAATCAGCCCCAGCATTTT. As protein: CASSQGGPNQPQHF.

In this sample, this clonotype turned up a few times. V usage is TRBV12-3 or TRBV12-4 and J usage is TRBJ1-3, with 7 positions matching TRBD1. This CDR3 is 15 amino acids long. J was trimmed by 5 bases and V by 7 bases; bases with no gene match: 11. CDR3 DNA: TGTGCCAGCAAGACATCGACAGGGTCGCGAAACACCATATATTTT. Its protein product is CASKTSTGSRNTIYF.

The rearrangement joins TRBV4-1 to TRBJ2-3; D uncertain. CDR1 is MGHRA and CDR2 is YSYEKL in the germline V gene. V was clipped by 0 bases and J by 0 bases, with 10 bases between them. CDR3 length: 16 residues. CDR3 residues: CASSQEWIPSTDTQYF. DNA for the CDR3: TGCGCCAGCAGCCAAGAATGGATCCCTAGCACAGATACGCAGTATTTT.

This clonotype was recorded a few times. For the CDR3, the DNA is TGTGCCAGCAGCGGGGAGGTCACAGATACGCAGTATTTT. Translation: CASSGEVTDTQYF. The V and J genes are TRBV2 and TRBJ2-3; maybe TRBD2 (6 bases). Germline lookup yields CDR1 SNHLY and CDR2 FYNNEI. This CDR3 spans 13 amino acids. V was pared by 6 bases and J by 2 bases, with 9 bases between.